This T cell receptor (beta chain) was identified during a study of blood T cell repertoires in COVID-19. Study-wide context: Whether acute or convalescent, the COVID-19 samples came from the United States, Italy and Spain.

Germline V gene lookup returns CDR1 ENHRY and CDR2 SYGVKD. This CDR3 has 12 amino acids. Trimming shortened V by 10 bases and J by 5 bases, and 14 bases separated the two germline ends. As processed by the authors: Amplification from reference gene primers served as the basis for estimated nucleated cell counts. Only in-frame clones appear in the TCRdb table, and some are missing; sequencing was by immunoSEQ multiplex PCR. The DNA gave D and trimming, while V, J and clone size come from that table. The table has 200,000 to 300,000 clones, 70% to 90% seen once. This clonotype was obtained from a man aged 45-65 years with acute or convalescent COVID-19. The source material was peripheral blood. V is TRBV10-3 and J is TRBJ2-5; a weak D match, TRBD2 (5 bases). CDR3 amino acids: CATEGSEETQYF. As DNA, the CDR3 is TGTGCCACCGAGGGATCGGAGGAGACCCAGTACTTC.